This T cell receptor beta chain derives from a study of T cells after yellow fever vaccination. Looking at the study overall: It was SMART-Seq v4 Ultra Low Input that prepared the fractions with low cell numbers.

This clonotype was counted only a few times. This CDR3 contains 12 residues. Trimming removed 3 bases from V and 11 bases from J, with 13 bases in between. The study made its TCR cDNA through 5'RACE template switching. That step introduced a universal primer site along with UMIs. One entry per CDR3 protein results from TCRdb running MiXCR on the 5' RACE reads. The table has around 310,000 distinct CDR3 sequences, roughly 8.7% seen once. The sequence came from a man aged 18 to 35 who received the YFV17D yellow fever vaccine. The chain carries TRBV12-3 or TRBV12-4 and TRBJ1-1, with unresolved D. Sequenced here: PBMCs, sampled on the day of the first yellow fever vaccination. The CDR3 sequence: CASSLSLFSAFF. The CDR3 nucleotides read TGTGCCAGCAGTTTGTCCCTGTTTAGCGCTTTCTTT.